This paragraph reports one T cell receptor beta chain. These data are taken from a study of blood T cell repertoires in COVID-19. For the study at large: Material from acute and convalescent COVID-19 was sourced from the United States, Italy and Spain.

V dropped 3 bases and J dropped 6 bases, with 11 bases sitting between them. The CDR3 contains 13 residues. In germline, CDR1 is LGHDT, CDR2 YNNKEL (reference sequence). In Cohort 3, a recovered donor had either two negative PCRs, clearance, or symptom resolution. Clones were read by immunoSEQ multiplex PCR, and TCRdb kept only the in-frame ones, dropping some. The profile shows 300,000 or so clones, roughly 84% of them singletons. The clonotype originates from a woman aged 30 to 39 who had recovered from COVID-19. V usage is TRBV3-1 (or the pseudogene TRBV3-2) and J usage is TRBJ1-1; no definite D call. Material for sequencing was PBMCs or T cells enriched from blood (not recorded which). CDR3 protein: CASSHLGRSEAFF. The CDR3 nucleotides read TGTGCCAGCAGCCATCTGGGCCGATCTGAAGCTTTCTTT.